This paragraph covers one T cell receptor beta chain sequence. Cohort 3 donors were reported recovered after two negative PCRs, clearance, or symptom resolution. The data are from a study of blood T cell repertoires in COVID-19. As for the study in general: COVID-19 samples from acute and convalescent phases originated in the United States, Italy and Spain. In each case, the material was cDNA or gDNA derived from T cells, B-cell-depleted T cells, or PBMCs.

As handled by the study authors: Nucleated cell counts were estimated from reference gene primer amplification. TCRdb's copy holds only in-frame clones and misses some; the assay was immunoSEQ multiplex PCR. From that table come the V and J calls and clone size; the DNA was used to work out D and trimming. Counted here are roughly 140,000 clones, under 90% occurring once; the ten biggest clones make up around 7%. This clonotype originated in a man aged 50 or older who had recovered from COVID-19. The specimen sequenced was PBMCs or T cells enriched from blood (not recorded which).

Here the CDR3 reads CASSLYPPGETQYF. The CDR3 DNA follows: TGTGCCAGCTCACTGTATCCGCCGGGAGAGACCCAGTACTTC. This chain uses TRBV18 with TRBJ2-5; no clear D. The CDR3 contains 14 residues. The V end lost 4 bases, the J end lost 4 bases, and 13 bases lay between the germline ends. Germline V gives CDR1 KGHSH, CDR2 LQKENI. The entire variable domain, with the rest obtained from reference TRBV18 and TRBJ2-5, is as follows: NAGVMQNPRHLVRRRGQEARLRCSPMKGHSHVYWYRQLPEEGLKFMVYLQKENIIDESGMPKERFSAEFPKEGPSILRIQQVVRGDSAAYFCASSLYPPGETQYFGPGTRLLVL.